A single sample is the source of the 22 T cell receptor beta chains below, sequenced in a study of OX40 agonist ivuxolimab in advanced cancers. Generated by immunoSEQ multiplex PCR, the TCRdb table keeps only in-frame clones and is missing some. The sample lists some 58,000 clones; around four fifths were seen once. This specimen consisted of CD4+ or CD8+ T cells sorted from blood, obtained in a trial of the OX40 agonist ivuxolimab. These receptors originate from an adult with an advanced solid tumor such as melanoma, head and neck, liver or kidney cancer.

This clone was seen only once. J is TRBJ2-3 and V is TRBV7-6, with 10 bases lining up with TRBD2. This CDR3 comprises 18 residues. Germline loops: CDR1 SGHVS, CDR2 FNYEAQ. V trimming: 0 bases; J trimming: 6 bases; junction bases outside the gene matches: 12. The CDR3 sequence is CASSLAPESGRARDTQYF. As DNA, the CDR3 is TGTGCCAGCAGCTTAGCCCCAGAAAGCGGGAGGGCCAGGGATACGCAGTATTTT. The whole variable domain, remainder taken from reference TRBV7-6 and TRBJ2-3, is GAGVSQSPRYKVTKRGQDVALRCDPISGHVSLYWYRQALGQGPEFLTYFNYEAQQDKSGLPNDRFSAERPEGSISTLTIQRTEQRDSAMYRCASSLAPESGRARDTQYFGPGTRLTVL.

V and J are TRBV9 and TRBJ2-5; perhaps D is TRBD1 or TRBD2 (5 bases each). The CDR3 is made up of 13 amino acids. The germline CDR1 and CDR2 sequences are SGDLS and YYNGEE. Trimming pared 4 bases from V and 5 bases from J, leaving 12 bases between. The CDR3 DNA reads TGTGCCAGCAGCAGGGTCTGGGGGGAGACCCAGTACTTC. It yields the protein CASSRVWGETQYF. The whole variable domain, filled in from reference TRBV9 and TRBJ2-5, reads DSGVTQTPKHLITATGQRVTLRCSPRSGDLSVYWYQQSLDQGLQFLIQYYNGEERAKGNILERFSAQQFPDLHSELNLSSLELGDSALYFCASSRVWGETQYFGPGTRLLVL.

The chain recombines TRBV2 with TRBJ2-7; 7 nucleotides match TRBD1. After removal of 0 bases from V and 11 bases from J, the junction contained 7 bases not matched to a gene. The CDR3 extends over 13 amino acids. Germline V gives CDR1 SNHLY, CDR2 FYNNEI. The CDR3 DNA is TGTGCCAGCAGTGAAGCGCACAGGGGTTTGGAGTACTTC. This codes for CASSEAHRGLEYF. The full variable domain, in which reference TRBV2 and TRBJ2-7 provide the parts outside the CDR3, is EPEVTQTPSHQVTQMGQEVILRCVPISNHLYFYWYRQILGQKVEFLVSFYNNEISEKSEIFDDQFSVERPDGSNFTLKIRSTKLEDSAMYFCASSEAHRGLEYFGPGTRLTVT.

CDR3 residues: CASSLFDSIEPYEQYF. CDR3 bases: TGTGCCAGCAGCTTGTTCGACTCTATCGAACCCTACGAGCAGTACTTC. The genes are TRBV5-8 and TRBJ2-7; D uncertain. The germline V gene encodes CDR1 SGHTS and CDR2 YDEGEE. V lost 1 base and J lost 2, with 16 bases in between. The CDR3 runs to 16 residues.

V usage is TRBV6-5 and J usage is TRBJ2-2, with D tentatively TRBD1 (5 bases). CDR3 length equals 14 residues. CDR1 and CDR2 from the germline V gene are MNHEY and SVGAGI. The V gene lost 5 bases and the J gene lost 4 bases, with 11 bases spanning the gap. CDR3 in DNA: TGTGCCAGCAGTGACAGTCTCGCCACCGGGGAGCTGTTTTTT. This sequence encodes CASSDSLATGELFF.

The chain is built from TRBV7-6 and TRBJ2-3; weak D call: TRBD2 (6 bases). Deletions cut 6 bases from V and 4 bases from J, with 14 bases between. Germline CDR1 SGHVS, CDR2 FNYEAQ. This CDR3 is built from 14 residues. CDR3 bases: TGTGCCAGCAGGGCAGCGGGCTTCGCAGATACGCAGTATTTT. This encodes CASRAAGFADTQYF.

The chain has TRBV13 and TRBJ2-5; D might be TRBD2 (7 bases). The J call may be in error: the DNA end matches TRBJ2-7 better. CDR3 size: 14 residues. Germline assignment: CDR1 PRHDT and CDR2 FYEKMQ (reference sequence). For the CDR3, the DNA is TGTGCCAGCAGCCGGGGGGCAGGGTCCTACGAGCAGTACTTC. Protein: CASSRGAGSYEQYF.

The chain couples TRBV7-9 to TRBJ2-3, with D unresolved. The V and J ends lost 4 bases and 2 bases respectively, with 10 bases between them. Germline lookup yields CDR1 SEHNR and CDR2 FQNEAQ (reference sequence). The CDR3 contains 14 residues. CDR3 in DNA: TGTGCCAGCAGCTCAACCAGCCCCACAGATACGCAGTATTTT. Translation: CASSSTSPTDTQYF.

The table lists this clone with a count of one. This sample includes further DNA sequences coding for the same CDR3. This rearrangement joins TRBV5-1 to TRBJ2-5; no reliable D call. Germline V CDR1 and CDR2: SGHRS, YFSETQ. The V and J ends lost 0 bases and 3 bases respectively, with 3 bases between them. There are 12 residues in the CDR3. The CDR3 bases are TGCGCCAGCAGCTTGGCTGAAGAGACCCAGTACTTC. This sequence encodes CASSLAEETQYF. The whole variable domain, filled in from reference TRBV5-1 and TRBJ2-5, reads KAGVTQTPRYLIKTRGQQVTLSCSPISGHRSVSWYQQTPGQGLQFLFEYFSETQRNKGNFPGRFSGRQFSNSRSEMNVSTLELGDSALYLCASSLAEETQYFGPGTRLLVL.

The chain carries TRBV4-1 and TRBJ1-4, with 7 bases matching TRBD1. The V segment lost 5 bases and the J segment 0 bases; nucleotides outside the gene matches: 3. The CDR3 contains 15 residues. Germline-derived CDR1 and CDR2 are MGHRA and YSYEKL. In nucleotides, the CDR3 is TGCGCCAGCAGCGGGACAGCTACAACTAATGAAAAACTGTTTTTT. It specifies CASSGTATTNEKLFF.

The chain joins TRBV5-8 to TRBJ2-5; D is ambiguous. Trimming cost V 1 base and J 1 base, with 5 bases left between them. Germline V gene data show CDR1 as SGHTS and CDR2 as YDEGEE. The CDR3 has 13 amino acids. This chain's CDR3 is CASSLRIQETQYF. The CDR3 nucleotides are TGTGCCAGCAGCTTGCGTATCCAAGAGACCCAGTACTTC.

The V gene is TRBV7-9, the J gene TRBJ2-5; maybe TRBD1 (6 bases). The J call may be in error: the DNA end matches TRBJ2-7 better. The CDR3 consists of 13 residues. The germline CDR1 and CDR2 sequences are SEHNR and FQNEAQ (reference sequence). The CDR3 coding sequence is TGTGCCAGCAGCTTACCCAGGGGATACGAGCAGTACTTC. Encoded protein: CASSLPRGYEQYF.

The genes are TRBV11-2 and TRBJ2-1; 10 bases align to TRBD1. This CDR3 contains 15 residues. Germline lookup yields CDR1 SGHAT and CDR2 FQNNGV. Trimming took 1 base from V and 8 from J; bases not matched to a gene: 5. The CDR3 is CASSLAGQGVYEQFF. CDR3 bases: TGTGCCAGCAGCTTAGCTGGACAGGGGGTTTATGAGCAGTTCTTC.

J is TRBJ2-3 and V is TRBV5-1; the D is unclear. Germline CDR1 and CDR2: SGHRS and YFSETQ. There are 13 residues in the CDR3. V lost 3 bases to trimming and J lost 2 bases, with 7 bases between them. In nucleotides, the CDR3 is TGCGCCAGCAGCTCGCACCACACAGATACGCAGTATTTT. Amino acids: CASSSHHTDTQYF.

V and J are TRBV7-3 and TRBJ2-3; TRBD1 aligns across 9 bases. The germline CDR1 and CDR2 sequences are SGHTA and FQGTGA. The CDR3 consists of 15 residues. J lost 4 bases, V lost 5 bases, and 7 bases had no gene match. Written as DNA, the CDR3 is TGTGCCAGCAGCGCCACAGGGGGCGCCGCAGATACGCAGTATTTT. This gives the protein CASSATGGAADTQYF.

For the CDR3, the DNA is TGTGCCAGCGTTCCCAGCGGGAGGTTCTACGAGCAGTACTTC. As protein: CASVPSGRFYEQYF. This rearrangement joins TRBV28 to TRBJ2-7; 9 nucleotides match TRBD2. Germline CDR1 reads MDHEN; CDR2 reads SYDVKM. V lost 8 bases and J lost 3; bases outside the gene matches: 8. This CDR3 is built from 14 residues.

J is TRBJ2-1 and V is TRBV27; D is undetermined. Trimming cost V 5 bases and J 0 bases, with 8 bases left between them. The CDR3 covers 14 residues. The germline V gene has CDR1 MNHEY and CDR2 SMNVEV (reference sequence). The CDR3 DNA follows: TGTGCCAGCAGTCCGTCAAGCTCCTACAATGAGCAGTTCTTC. Translating gives CASSPSSSYNEQFF.

The chain links TRBV4-1 to TRBJ2-3; 8 nucleotides line up with TRBD2. Trimming cost V 1 base and J 0 bases; bases outside gene matches: 12. CDR3 length: 19 residues. In germline, CDR1 is MGHRA, CDR2 YSYEKL. CDR3 bases: TGCGCCAGCAGCCAAGGTTATCTAGCGGGCGACGATAGCACAGATACGCAGTATTTT. Its translation is CASSQGYLAGDDSTDTQYF.

In its sample, this clone was seen a few times. As DNA, the CDR3 is TGTGCCAGCAGTTACATGGGGGTCGGCACCGGGGAGCTGTTTTTT. This codes for CASSYMGVGTGELFF. The rearrangement links TRBV6-5 to TRBJ2-2; D might be TRBD1 or TRBD2, each matching 5 bases. The CDR3 spans 15 residues. V lost 2 bases, J lost 4 bases, and 11 bases lay in between. Looked up from germline, CDR1 is MNHEY and CDR2 is SVGAGI.

The chain is built from TRBV9 and TRBJ1-1; 8 positions agree with TRBD1. After removal of 4 bases from V and 1 base from J, the junction contained 6 bases not matched to a gene. This CDR3 has 15 residues. Looked up from germline, CDR1 is SGDLS and CDR2 is YYNGEE. CDR3 residues: CASSSRQGWNTEAFF. CDR3 DNA: TGTGCCAGCAGCTCACGACAGGGGTGGAACACTGAAGCTTTCTTT.

This clone turned up a few times. The J gene is TRBJ2-1, the V gene TRBV30; TRBD2 matches 10 bases. V dropped 8 bases and J dropped 2; count of bases not matched to a gene: 9. The germline V gene encodes CDR1 GTSNPN and CDR2 SVGIG (reference sequence). This CDR3 has 15 amino acids. CDR3 residues: CARTTTSGPYNEQFF. CDR3 sequence (DNA): TGTGCCCGAACCACGACTAGCGGGCCCTACAATGAGCAGTTCTTC.

The rearrangement uses TRBV19 and TRBJ2-7, with 14 bases fitting TRBD2. The V segment lost 5 bases and the J segment 2 bases; nucleotides outside the gene matches: 2. The germline V gene encodes CDR1 LNHDA and CDR2 SQIVND (reference sequence). The CDR3 contains 15 residues. The CDR3 coding sequence is TGTGCCAGTAGTTCGGGACTAGCGGGGGCCTACGAGCAGTACTTC. Its protein product is CASSSGLAGAYEQYF.